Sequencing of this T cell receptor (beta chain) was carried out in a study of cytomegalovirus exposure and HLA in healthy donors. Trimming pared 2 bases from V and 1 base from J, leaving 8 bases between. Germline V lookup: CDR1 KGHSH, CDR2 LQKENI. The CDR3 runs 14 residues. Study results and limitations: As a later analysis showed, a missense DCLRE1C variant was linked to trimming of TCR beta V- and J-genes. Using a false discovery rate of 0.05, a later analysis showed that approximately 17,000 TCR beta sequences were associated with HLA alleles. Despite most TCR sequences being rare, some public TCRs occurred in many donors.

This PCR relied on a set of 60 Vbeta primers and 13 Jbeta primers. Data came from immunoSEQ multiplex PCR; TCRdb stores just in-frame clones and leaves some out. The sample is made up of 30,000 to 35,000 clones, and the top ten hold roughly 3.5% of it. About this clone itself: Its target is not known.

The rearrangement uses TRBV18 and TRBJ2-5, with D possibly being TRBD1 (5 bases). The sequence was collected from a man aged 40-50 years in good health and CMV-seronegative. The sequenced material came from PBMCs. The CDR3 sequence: CASSPWTSQETQYF. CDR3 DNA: TGTGCCAGCTCACCATGGACAAGCCAAGAGACCCAGTACTTC.